This is a list of T cell receptor beta chains from one sample in a study of CD8 T cells in Susac syndrome. TCRdb processed the immunoSEQ multiplex PCR reads anew with MiXCR; each CDR3 protein has one entry. The table has 150,000 or so distinct CDR3 sequences, around 96% seen once. Source material: CD4+ T cells from PBMCs. The receptors derive from a human donor with Susac syndrome. CDR3s include the opening cysteine and the closing phenylalanine or tryptophan. D genes are given only for firm matches. For some rows the clone size is stated as once, few or many, or as a class when expanded; others skip it.

d_gene,j_gene,abundance,v_gene,CDR3nt,CDR3aa
NA,TRBJ2-3,NA,TRBV7-2,TGTGCCAGCAGCTCCGGTGGGGGGATGACAGATACGCAGTATTTT,CASSSGGGMTDTQYF
NA,TRBJ1-6,once,TRBV24-1,TGTGCCACCAGTGATTTGGTTGAGGGACCAAATTCACCCCTCCACTTT,CATSDLVEGPNSPLHF
NA,TRBJ2-6,NA,TRBV6-1,TGTGCCAGCAGCCGCGTCGAGGGGATGGGGGCCAACGTCCTGACTTTC,CASSRVEGMGANVLTF
NA,TRBJ1-4,NA,TRBV2,TGTGCCAGCAGCACCAATGAAAAACTGTTTTTT,CASSTNEKLFF
NA,TRBJ2-3,NA,TRBV3-1,TGTGCCAGCATGGACTCCCTCGCGGGGCAGTATTTT,CASMDSLAGQYF
NA,TRBJ1-2,NA,TRBV7-9,TGTGCCAGCAGCTTAGAGGTGGGGGCAAGAGGCTACACCTTC,CASSLEVGARGYTF
TRBD1,TRBJ2-7,NA,TRBV5-4,TGTGCCAGCAGCACGGGACAGGGGTTTGCTGAGCAGTACTTC,CASSTGQGFAEQYF
NA,TRBJ2-5,once,TRBV7-9,TGTGCCAGCACCTCCGGAGAGACCCAGTACTTC,CASTSGETQYF
NA,TRBJ2-2,few,TRBV12-3/TRBV12-4,TGTGCCAGCAGGCGGAACACCGGGGAGCTGTTTTTT,CASRRNTGELFF
NA,TRBJ1-5,NA,TRBV6-2/TRBV6-3,TGTGCCAGCAGTTACACGGGACGGAATCAGCCCCAGCATTTT,CASSYTGRNQPQHF
NA,TRBJ2-2,NA,TRBV9,TGTGCCAGCAGCCGGGCAGCCAACACCGGGGAGCTGTTTTTT,CASSRAANTGELFF
NA,TRBJ2-7,once,TRBV7-2,TGTGCCAGCAGCCTATCCCTAGGGGCCTACGAGCAGTACTTC,CASSLSLGAYEQYF
NA,TRBJ1-4,NA,TRBV9,TGTGCCAGCAGCGTAGCTTGGTCTAATGAAAAACTGTTTTTT,CASSVAWSNEKLFF
NA,TRBJ1-2,NA,TRBV19,TGTGCCAGTAGTACCAGACAGTTCTATGGCTACACCTTC,CASSTRQFYGYTF
NA,TRBJ1-6,once,TRBV6-5,TGTGCCAGCAGTTACGACGGACTTGGGGATAATTCACCCCTCCACTTT,CASSYDGLGDNSPLHF
NA,TRBJ2-1,NA,TRBV5-4,TGTGCCAGCAGCTTGGCCCGGACCACCCAGAAGTACAATGAGCAGTTCTTC,CASSLARTTQKYNEQFF
TRBD1,TRBJ2-3,NA,TRBV5-4,TGTGCCAGCAGCAGCAGAACAGGGGAAGATACGCAGTATTTT,CASSSRTGEDTQYF
NA,TRBJ2-7,NA,TRBV18,TGTGCCAGCTCTCCATGGGGTCCGACCCTTCTCTACGAGCAGTACTTC,CASSPWGPTLLYEQYF
NA,TRBJ1-2,NA,TRBV6-5,TGTGCCAGCAGTTACTCAAGGAGAACTGGCTACACCTTC,CASSYSRRTGYTF
NA,TRBJ2-3,NA,TRBV20-1,TGCAGTGCTGAGCCGGACACAGATACGCAGTATTTT,CSAEPDTDTQYF
TRBD2,TRBJ2-1,NA,TRBV9,TGTGCCAGCAGCGTAGATCCTAGCGGGTCCATAGATAGGTTCTTC,CASSVDPSGSIDRFF
TRBD1,TRBJ1-2,NA,TRBV4-2,TGTGCCAGCAGCCAATCGGGACAGGCCGACTATGGCTACACCTTC,CASSQSGQADYGYTF
TRBD2,TRBJ2-1,NA,TRBV2,TGTGCCAGCAGTAGCTTAGCGGGGGGACACAATGAGCAGTTCTTC,CASSSLAGGHNEQFF
NA,TRBJ2-1,NA,TRBV7-9,TGTGCCAGCAGCCTTAGACAGCAAGCGGATGAGCAGTTCTTC,CASSLRQQADEQFF
NA,TRBJ1-1,NA,TRBV10-3,TGTGCCATCAGTGAATGGGTGAACACTGAAGCTTTCTTT,CAISEWVNTEAFF
NA,TRBJ2-5,NA,TRBV25-1,TGTGCCAGCAGTGAAATTGAGACCCAGTACTTC,CASSEIETQYF
NA,TRBJ1-6,few,TRBV27,TGTGCCAGCAGTTTTTTAAATTCACCCCTCCACTTT,CASSFLNSPLHF
NA,TRBJ1-2,once,TRBV6-2/TRBV6-3,TGTGCCAGCAGGCTAGGGGAGGACTATGGCTACACCTTC,CASRLGEDYGYTF
NA,TRBJ1-3,NA,TRBV5-1,TGCGCCAGCAGACGCGGGGACGCCGGGTCTGGAAACACCATATATTTT,CASRRGDAGSGNTIYF